This T cell receptor beta chain stems from a study of neurological immune-mediated disorders. The study, taken as a whole, reports: With the multiple sclerosis repertoire cluster, neither clinical nor MRI features showed any association. Because no CDR3 amino acid sequences were shared across subjects by expanded clones, private repertoires were suggested in all groups. Phylogenetic grouping put 18 of 34 multiple sclerosis patients' repertoires into one related-CDR3 cluster, a possible signature.

TCRdb redid the calling of the 5' RACE reads with MiXCR, one entry per CDR3 protein. The table lists 65,000 to 75,000 distinct CDR3 sequences, about 5.2% of them singletons, with approximately 5.6% in the top ten. In germline, CDR1 is DFQATT, CDR2 SNEGSKA (reference sequence). After removal of 5 bases from V and 1 base from J, the junction contained 8 bases not matched to a gene. The CDR3 has 15 amino acids. At least ten counts were recorded for this clonotype. The antigen is unknown. The chain is built from TRBV20-1 and TRBJ2-7; 10 bases fit TRBD2. The sequencing input was PBMCs. The clonotype originates from a human donor with multiple sclerosis. The donor label of this sample is uncertain. For the CDR3, the DNA is TGCAGTGCTGCCCGGGGACTAGCGATTTCCTACGAGCAGTACTTC. Translation gives CSAARGLAISYEQYF.